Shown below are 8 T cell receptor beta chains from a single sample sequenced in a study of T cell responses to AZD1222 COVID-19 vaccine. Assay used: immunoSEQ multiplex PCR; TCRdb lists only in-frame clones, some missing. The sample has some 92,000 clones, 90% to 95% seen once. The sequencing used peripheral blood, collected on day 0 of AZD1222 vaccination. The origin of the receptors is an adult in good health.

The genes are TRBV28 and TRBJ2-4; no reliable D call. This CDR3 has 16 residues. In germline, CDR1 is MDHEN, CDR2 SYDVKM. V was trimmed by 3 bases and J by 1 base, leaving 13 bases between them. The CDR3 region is CASSLYGIVAKNIQYF. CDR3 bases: TGTGCCAGCAGTTTGTACGGAATCGTGGCCAAAAACATTCAGTACTTC.

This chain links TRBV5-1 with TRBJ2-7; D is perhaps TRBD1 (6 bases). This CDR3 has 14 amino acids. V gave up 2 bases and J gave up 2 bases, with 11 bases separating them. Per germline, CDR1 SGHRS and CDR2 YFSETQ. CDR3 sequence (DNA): TGCGCCAGCAGCTTAACAGGGAGCACCTACGAGCAGTACTTC. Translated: CASSLTGSTYEQYF.

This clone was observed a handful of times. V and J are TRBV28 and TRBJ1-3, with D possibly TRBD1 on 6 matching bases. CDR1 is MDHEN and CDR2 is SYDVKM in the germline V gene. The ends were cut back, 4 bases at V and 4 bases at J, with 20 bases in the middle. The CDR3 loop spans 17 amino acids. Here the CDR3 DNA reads TGTGCCAGCAGTTCCCAAGGGAGGGGGGGGCACGGAAACACCATATATTTT. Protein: CASSSQGRGGHGNTIYF.

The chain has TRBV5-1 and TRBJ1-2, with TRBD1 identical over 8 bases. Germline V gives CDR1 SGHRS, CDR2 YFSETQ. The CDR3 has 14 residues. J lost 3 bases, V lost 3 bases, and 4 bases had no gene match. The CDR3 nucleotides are TGCGCCAGCAGCTATGAGACAGGGGACTATGGCTACACCTTC. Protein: CASSYETGDYGYTF.

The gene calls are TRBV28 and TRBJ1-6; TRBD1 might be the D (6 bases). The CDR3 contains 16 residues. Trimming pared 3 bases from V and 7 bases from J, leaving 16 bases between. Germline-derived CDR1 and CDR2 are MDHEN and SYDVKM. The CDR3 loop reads CASSFEVEGGNSPLHF. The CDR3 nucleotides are TGTGCCAGCAGTTTTGAAGTTGAGGGGGGAAATTCACCCCTCCACTTT.

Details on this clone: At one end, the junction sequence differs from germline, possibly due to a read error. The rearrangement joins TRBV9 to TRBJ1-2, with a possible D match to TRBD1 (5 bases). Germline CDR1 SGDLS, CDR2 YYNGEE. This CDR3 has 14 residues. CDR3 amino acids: CASSVTDGTDGYTF. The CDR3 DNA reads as TGTGCCAGCAGCGTAACGGACGGGACGGATGGTTACACCTTC.

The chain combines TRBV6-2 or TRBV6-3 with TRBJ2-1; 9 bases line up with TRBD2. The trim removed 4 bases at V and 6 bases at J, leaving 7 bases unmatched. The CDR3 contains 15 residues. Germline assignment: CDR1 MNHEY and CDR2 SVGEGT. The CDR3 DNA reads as TGTGCCAGCAGTTCGGCGGGGGGGCCGGCCAATGAGCAGTTCTTC. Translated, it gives CASSSAGGPANEQFF.

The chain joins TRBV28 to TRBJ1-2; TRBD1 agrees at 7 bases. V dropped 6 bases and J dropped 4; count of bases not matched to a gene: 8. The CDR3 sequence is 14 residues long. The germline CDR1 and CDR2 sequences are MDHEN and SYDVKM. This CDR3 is CASRTGTAFYGYTF. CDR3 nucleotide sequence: TGTGCCAGCAGAACCGGGACAGCTTTCTATGGCTACACCTTC.